This T cell receptor beta chain was retrieved from a study of blood T cells in healthy people across ages. General study results and limits: Strong correlation was found linking TCR beta diversity to naive T cell percentage. The study lacked donor CMV status, which possibly confounded expanded clonotype changes. The unsorted PBMCs prevented any conclusive comparison of naive versus antigen-experienced cells.

Donor samples were obtained from healthy Caucasian individuals from Russia, aged 6 to 90. This clonotype has a single count. The target antigen is unknown. Germline V CDR1 and CDR2: MNHNS, SASEGT. V shed 8 bases, J shed 4 bases, and the junction held 5 bases outside the gene matches. The CDR3 has 15 residues. For the second PCR, which ran for about 6 to 11 cycles, a sample-barcoded 5' primer and a J-beta primer mix were used. A single record per CDR3 protein comes from TCRdb applying MiXCR to the 5' RACE reads. The sample contains about 620,000 distinct CDR3 sequences, around 21% of which appear only once.

The material sequenced was blood. The TCR originated in a man between 65 and 79 years old in good health. The chain recombines TRBV6-1 with TRBJ1-6, with TRBD1 identical over 10 bases. This chain's CDR3 is CASRDRGQYNSPLHF. The CDR3 DNA reads TGTGCCAGCCGGGACAGGGGTCAGTATAATTCACCCCTCCACTTT.